This record concerns one TCR beta chain sequence. This clone was picked up one time. No cognate antigen has been identified for it. Per-nucleotide qualities are absent, and no much larger clonotype sits a single base away. The CDR3 numbers 17 residues from cysteine through phenylalanine. The only DNA kept is the CDR3, 51 bases in frame from the first base. The CDR1 and CDR2 encoded by the germline V gene are SGHAT and FQNNGV. V lost 4 bases and J lost 0 bases; the stretch between them is 17 bases long. At diagnosis, tumor, uninvolved tumor-adjacent lung and peripheral blood were collected and then preserved as a mix of FFPE and fresh-frozen material. For TCR repertoire profiling, blood samples were analyzed as peripheral blood mononuclear cells. The immunoSEQ Assay was used to sequence TCR beta CDR3 regions from DNA. In the source study's methods: To compute T cell density, TCR beta template counts were normalized to usable DNA, which was estimated by amplifying housekeeping genes. Richness was estimated using the preseqR package, with extrapolation to 400,000 templates for PBMC samples and to 120,000 templates for tissue samples. Clonality was defined as one minus Pielou's evenness. To identify tissue-enriched TCRs, differential abundance testing was run on productive amino-acid clonotypes with a minimum total count of 5 and an alpha of 0.1. The Jaccard Index and the Morisita Overlap Index were used to measure how much the repertoires overlapped between compartments. GLIPH grouped TCR beta CDR3s together with public tetramer-defined viral CDR3s, and a viral motif had to include at least three viral sequences and also show V-gene enrichment. Not all clones reach the TCRdb copy of this immuneACCESS table, which keeps in-frame sequences only. Checked studies attribute under half of the gap to unresolved V genes and leave the rest unexplained. For V, J and clone size, that table is used; D and trimming come from the DNA. The sample has about 46,000 clones on record, 81% of them singletons. About 15% of the sample rests with the top ten.

The data were obtained in a study of T cells in localized non-small cell lung cancer (dated by TCRdb to about 2020). Regarding the complete study: T cell repertoires of about 230 early-stage NSCLC patients were analyzed, with tumors being compared against uninvolved tumor-adjacent lungs. The cohort was made up of around 220 treatment-naive NSCLC patients whose localized lung tumors had been resected. A mean age of roughly 66 years was recorded for the NSCLC patients, of whom under 150 were male and more than 95 were female.

What the work shows at the level of the full study, not this receptor alone: Because multi-region tumor sequencing was not done, intratumor heterogeneity could not be ruled out. Longer overall survival was associated with higher blood T cell density, whereas shorter survival was associated with higher adjacent-lung clonality. Because the study design was exploratory, TCR variables were selected using unadjusted p-values without false-discovery rate correction. A median of about 50 of the top 100 tumor clones turned up in the paired uninvolved adjacent lung, and approximately 30 of those clones also ranked among the top 100 of that same adjacent lung. The highest T cell clonality was observed in uninvolved tumor-adjacent lung, where clonality exceeded that of tumor, suggesting that antigenic responses were more focused in uninvolved tumor-adjacent lung.

The origin of this receptor is a man aged 40 to 70 with stage III lung adenocarcinoma. The sample here was peripheral blood mononuclear cells, taken before any cancer treatment. The chain couples TRBV11-2 to TRBJ2-3; the D segment is perhaps TRBD1 or TRBD2, each sharing 5 matched bases. The DNA sequence is as follows: TGTGCCAGCAGCTACGCCCCAGCCGGGGCGAGCACAGATACGCAGTATTTT. Protein translation: CASSYAPAGASTDTQYF.